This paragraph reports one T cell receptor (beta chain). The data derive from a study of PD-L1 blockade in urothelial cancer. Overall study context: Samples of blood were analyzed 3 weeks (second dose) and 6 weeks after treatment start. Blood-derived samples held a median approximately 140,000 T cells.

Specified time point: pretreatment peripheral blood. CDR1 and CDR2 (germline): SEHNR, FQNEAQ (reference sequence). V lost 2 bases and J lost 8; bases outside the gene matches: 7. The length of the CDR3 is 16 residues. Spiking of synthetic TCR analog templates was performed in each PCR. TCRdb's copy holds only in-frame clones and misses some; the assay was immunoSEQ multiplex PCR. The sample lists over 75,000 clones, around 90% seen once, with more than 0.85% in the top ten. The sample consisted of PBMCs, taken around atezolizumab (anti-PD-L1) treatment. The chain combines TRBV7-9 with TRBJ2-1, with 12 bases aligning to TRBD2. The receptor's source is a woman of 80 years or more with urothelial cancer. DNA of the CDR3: TGTGCCAGCAGCTTATGGTTGACTAGCGGGAGACATGAGCAGTTCTTC. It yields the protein CASSLWLTSGRHEQFF.